These 24 T cell receptor beta chains originate from one sample sequenced in a study of blood T cell repertoires in COVID-19. Profiling relied on immunoSEQ multiplex PCR, and the TCRdb table lists in-frame clones only, not all of them. This table has around 260,000 clones, approximately 90% appearing once. Sequenced material: peripheral blood. The receptor source for this set is a young woman with COVID-19, enrolled during active disease.

The gene calls are TRBV5-6 and TRBJ1-4; TRBD1 might be the D (6 bases). V shed 2 bases and J shed 12 bases, with 11 bases lying between them. The germline V gene has CDR1 SGHDT and CDR2 YYEEEE. The CDR3 contains 12 residues. The CDR3 protein is CASSLGDTQLFF. DNA of the CDR3: TGTGCCAGCAGCTTAGGGGACACCCAACTGTTTTTT.

V gene TRBV9 combines with J gene TRBJ2-7, with 10 bases fitting TRBD1. The CDR3 is 15 residues long. Losses at the gene ends were 0 bases for V and 7 bases for J; bases not matched to a gene: 7. Germline V gives CDR1 SGDLS, CDR2 YYNGEE. The CDR3 region has the DNA TGTGCCAGCAGCGTAGAAGGGACAGGGGATAAAGAGCAGTACTTC. Protein: CASSVEGTGDKEQYF.

The rearrangement joins TRBV27 to TRBJ1-3; no definite D call. This CDR3 contains 14 residues. The germline gives CDR1 MNHEY, CDR2 SMNVEV (reference sequence). The V end lost 0 bases, the J end lost 0 bases, and 3 bases lay between the germline ends. CDR3 sequence: CASSLSRSGNTIYF. Here the CDR3 DNA reads TGTGCCAGCAGTTTATCCCGCTCTGGAAACACCATATATTTT.

The V call is TRBV3-1 (or the pseudogene TRBV3-2), the J call TRBJ1-4; D remains unclear. From germline, CDR1 is LGHDT and CDR2 YNNKEL (reference sequence). Trimming removed 2 bases from V and 7 bases from J, with 11 bases in between. The CDR3 loop spans 14 amino acids. CDR3 region: CASSQLQVGEKLFF. CDR3 DNA: TGTGCCAGCAGCCAACTCCAGGTCGGTGAAAAACTGTTTTTT.

The chain employs TRBV2 and TRBJ2-6; 11 bases are shared with TRBD2. From germline, CDR1 is SNHLY and CDR2 FYNNEI. V dropped 7 bases and J dropped 4; count of bases not matched to a gene: 0. The CDR3 extends over 14 amino acids. The CDR3 DNA sequence: TGTGCCAGCACTAGCGGGAGGGGGGCCAACGTCCTGACTTTC. Translated, it gives CASTSGRGANVLTF.

This sequence joins TRBV9 and TRBJ2-5, with a possible D match to TRBD2 (6 bases). CDR1 is SGDLS, CDR2 YYNGEE, per germline. The V and J ends lost 3 bases and 5 bases respectively, with 17 bases between them. The CDR3 is 15 residues long. In DNA, the CDR3 is TGTGCCAGCAGCGCGGAGACACTAGCAGGGGAGACCCAGTACTTC. This sequence encodes CASSAETLAGETQYF.

The chain couples TRBV15 to TRBJ2-3; 11 bases agree with TRBD2. This CDR3 comprises 17 residues. The ends lost 5 bases at V and 2 bases at J; junction bases unmatched: 9. Germline CDR1 LNHNV, CDR2 YYDKDF (reference sequence). The CDR3 loop reads CATSVGGTSGLTDTQYF. CDR3 nucleotide sequence: TGTGCCACCAGCGTAGGGGGGACTAGCGGACTCACAGATACGCAGTATTTT.

The CDR3 sequence is CASSVDPGEQFF. Here the CDR3 DNA reads TGTGCCAGCAGCGTGGACCCGGGGGAGCAGTTCTTC. The gene calls are TRBV9 and TRBJ2-1; tentatively, D is TRBD2 (5 bases). The germline CDR1 and CDR2 sequences are SGDLS and YYNGEE. Trimming took off 2 bases at V and 10 bases at J, with 10 bases between the two ends. This CDR3 is built from 12 residues.

Here the CDR3 DNA reads TGTGCCAGTAGTATCGTTACAGCAAACTATGGCTACACCTTC. Translation: CASSIVTANYGYTF. This sequence joins TRBV19 and TRBJ1-2; D not certain. The ends were cut back, 3 bases at V and 2 bases at J, with 10 bases in the middle. Per germline, CDR1 LNHDA and CDR2 SQIVND (reference sequence). The CDR3 sequence is 14 residues long.

The chain links TRBV7-9 to TRBJ1-2; the match to TRBD1 covers 9 bases. CDR1 SEHNR and CDR2 FQNEAQ come from the germline V gene (reference sequence). The length of the CDR3 is 12 residues. Trimming took 5 bases from V and 6 from J; bases not matched to a gene: 1. The CDR3 region is CASSRTGDGYTF. The CDR3 nucleotides are TGTGCCAGCAGCCGGACAGGGGATGGCTACACCTTC. The full variable domain, completed using reference TRBV7-9 and TRBJ1-2, is DTGVSQNPRHKITKRGQNVTFRCDPISEHNRLYWYRQTLGQGPEFLTYFQNEAQLEKSRLLSDRFSAERPKGSFSTLEIQRTEQGDSAMYLCASSRTGDGYTFGSGTRLTVV.

V and J are TRBV29-1 and TRBJ1-1, with a weak D call TRBD1 (6 bases). The V and J ends lost 7 bases and 4 bases respectively, with 19 bases between them. The CDR3 totals 14 residues. Germline CDR1 and CDR2: SQVTM and ANQGSEA. The CDR3 loop reads CSANAQGLGTEAFF. The CDR3 DNA sequence: TGCAGCGCCAACGCCCAGGGGCTTGGCACTGAAGCTTTCTTT. The full variable domain, completed using reference TRBV29-1 and TRBJ1-1, is SAVISQKPSRDICQRGTSLTIQCQVDSQVTMMFWYRQQPGQSLTLIATANQGSEATYESGFVIDKFPISRPNLTFSTLTVSNMSPEDSSIYLCSANAQGLGTEAFFGQGTRLTVV.

This rearrangement joins TRBV9 to TRBJ2-2; 9 nucleotides agree with TRBD1. The CDR3 is made up of 18 amino acids. V trimming: 4 bases; J trimming: 4 bases; junction bases outside the gene matches: 14. The germline CDR1 and CDR2 sequences are SGDLS and YYNGEE. This CDR3 is CASSSRNPQGAVTGELFF. The CDR3 DNA reads TGTGCCAGCAGCTCCAGAAATCCACAGGGGGCCGTCACCGGGGAGCTGTTTTTT.

This chain uses TRBV10-2 with TRBJ1-1; 8 bases line up with TRBD1. CDR3 length: 12 amino acids. Trimming cost V 6 bases and J 6 bases; bases outside gene matches: 3. Germline loops: CDR1 WSHSY, CDR2 SAAADI. CDR3 DNA: TGCGCCAGCAGCCAACAGGGGGCTGAAGCTTTCTTT. It codes for CASSQQGAEAFF.

This clone has just one count. V usage is TRBV5-4 and J usage is TRBJ1-6; a weak D match, TRBD1 (6 bases). This CDR3 comprises 16 residues. Per germline, CDR1 SGHNT and CDR2 YYREEE (reference sequence). V was pared by 4 bases and J by 3 bases, with 14 bases between. As DNA, the CDR3 is TGTGCCAGCAGCACGGACAGTGGACTCTATAATTCACCCCTCCACTTT. Translated, it gives CASSTDSGLYNSPLHF.

V is TRBV5-5 and J is TRBJ1-2; tentative D call: TRBD1 (5 bases). Looked up from germline, CDR1 is SGHKS and CDR2 is YYEKEE (reference sequence). The CDR3 runs 15 residues. V shed 4 bases and J shed 1 base, with 14 bases lying between them. CDR3 residues: CASSLGGGLNYGYTF. The CDR3 DNA is TGTGCCAGCAGCCTGGGGGGAGGACTTAACTATGGCTACACCTTC.

This clone was found once. This chain links TRBV4-1 with TRBJ2-5; D is uncertain. Trimming took off 0 bases at V and 2 bases at J, with 7 bases between the two ends. Germline lookup yields CDR1 MGHRA and CDR2 YSYEKL. This CDR3 region has 14 residues. This CDR3 reads CASSQERFQETQYF. CDR3 coding DNA: TGCGCCAGCAGCCAAGAACGGTTTCAAGAGACCCAGTACTTC.

V and J are TRBV7-2 and TRBJ1-3, with D unclear. This CDR3 has 15 residues. CDR1 and CDR2 from the germline V gene are SGHTA and FQGNSA. Trimming cost V 3 bases and J 0 bases, with 9 bases left between them. DNA for the CDR3: TGTGCCAGCAGCTTTAAGGGAGGCTCTGGAAACACCATATATTTT. Translation gives CASSFKGGSGNTIYF.

This rearrangement joins TRBV9 to TRBJ2-2, with 8 positions matching TRBD2. This CDR3 spans 17 amino acids. Germline values: CDR1 SGDLS, CDR2 YYNGEE. Germline trimming cut 0 bases from V and 2 bases from J; bases unmatched to any gene: 6. Here the CDR3 DNA reads TGTGCCAGCAGCGTAGAGATAGCGGGAAGAAACACCGGGGAGCTGTTTTTT. It translates to CASSVEIAGRNTGELFF.

V and J are TRBV19 and TRBJ2-7; 9 positions agree with TRBD1. Germline V gene sequence: CDR1 LNHDA, CDR2 SQIVND (reference sequence). This CDR3 contains 16 residues. Trimming cost V 5 bases and J 7 bases; bases outside gene matches: 15. CDR3 residues: CASSLLPGQGRREQYF. The CDR3 nucleotides read TGTGCCAGTAGTCTGCTACCGGGACAGGGAAGGAGGGAGCAGTACTTC. The complete variable domain, with remaining parts taken from reference TRBV19 and TRBJ2-7, reads DGGITQSPKYLFRKEGQNVTLSCEQNLNHDAMYWYRQDPGQGLRLIYYSQIVNDFQKGDIAEGYSVSREKKESFPLTVTSAQKNPTAFYLCASSLLPGQGRREQYFGPGTRLTVT.

This sequence joins TRBV24-1 and TRBJ1-2; a weak D match, TRBD1 (5 bases). The germline V gene encodes CDR1 KGHDR and CDR2 SFDVKD. The V end lost 7 bases, the J end lost 5 bases, and 10 bases lay between the germline ends. The CDR3 has 12 amino acids. The chain's CDR3 is CATSFPGYGYTF. Here the CDR3 DNA reads TGTGCCACCAGCTTTCCAGGGTATGGCTACACCTTC.

The J gene is TRBJ1-2, the V gene TRBV2; D remains ambiguous. CDR1 is SNHLY, CDR2 FYNNEI, per germline. This CDR3 has 13 amino acids. V was clipped by 4 bases and J by 2 bases, with 8 bases between them. CDR3 residues: CASSASGNYGYTF. In nucleotides, the CDR3 is TGTGCCAGCAGTGCTTCCGGGAACTATGGCTACACCTTC.

CDR3: CASSSGQGNYGYTF. CDR3 DNA sequence: TGTGCCAGCAGTTCGGGACAGGGAAACTATGGCTACACCTTC. V is TRBV2 and J is TRBJ1-2, with TRBD1 identical over 9 bases. This CDR3 is 14 amino acids long. V lost 5 bases, J lost 2 bases, and 3 bases stayed unmatched. CDR1 and CDR2 (germline): SNHLY, FYNNEI.

This chain links TRBV7-9 with TRBJ2-2, with TRBD1 identical over 8 bases. This CDR3 comprises 16 residues. V dropped 0 bases and J dropped 4; count of bases not matched to a gene: 4. Germline assignment: CDR1 SEHNR and CDR2 FQNEAQ (reference sequence). The CDR3 sequence is CASSLAQGAGTGELFF. CDR3 nucleotides: TGTGCCAGCAGCTTAGCGCAGGGGGCCGGCACCGGGGAGCTGTTTTTT.

This sequence joins TRBV5-1 and TRBJ1-2; no definite D call. In germline, CDR1 is SGHRS, CDR2 YFSETQ. With 2 bases removed from V and 7 bases from J, the gap between germline ends came to 15 bases. The CDR3 contains 14 residues. The CDR3 nucleotides are TGCGCCAGCAGCTTATCTGAGGGCTTGAGTGGCTACACCTTC. It codes for CASSLSEGLSGYTF.